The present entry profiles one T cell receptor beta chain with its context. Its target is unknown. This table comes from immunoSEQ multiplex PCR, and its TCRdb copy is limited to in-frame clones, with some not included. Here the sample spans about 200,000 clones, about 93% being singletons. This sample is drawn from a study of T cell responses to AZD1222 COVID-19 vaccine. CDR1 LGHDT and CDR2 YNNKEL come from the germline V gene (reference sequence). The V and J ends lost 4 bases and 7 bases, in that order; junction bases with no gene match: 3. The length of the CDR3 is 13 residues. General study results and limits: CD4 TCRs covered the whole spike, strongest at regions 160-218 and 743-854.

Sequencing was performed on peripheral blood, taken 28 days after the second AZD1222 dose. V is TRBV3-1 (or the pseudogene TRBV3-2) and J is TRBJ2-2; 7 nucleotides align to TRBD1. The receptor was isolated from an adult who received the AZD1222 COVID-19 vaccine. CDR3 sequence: CASSLQGIGELFF. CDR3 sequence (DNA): TGTGCCAGCAGCCTACAGGGGATCGGGGAGCTGTTTTTT.